These T cell receptor beta chains were read from a single sample in a study of control samples from healthy donors and cancer patients. The assay was immunoSEQ multiplex PCR, and TCRdb's table has in-frame clones only and misses some. The table lists some 220,000 clones, around 94% of them singletons. Sequences were obtained from blood. These receptor sequences come from a man aged 45-65 years in good health. Each CDR3 is given with its conserved first and last residue. D genes are given only for firm matches. Rows may omit the clone size; those that give it use once, few, many or a size class.

abundance: NA; j_gene: TRBJ1-2; v_gene: TRBV28; d_gene: NA; CDR3nt: TGTGCCAGTTTAAATTTCGACAGGAACTATGGCTACACCTTC; CDR3aa: CASLNFDRNYGYTF
abundance: NA; j_gene: TRBJ1-6; v_gene: TRBV3-1/TRBV3-2; d_gene: NA; CDR3nt: TGTGCCAGCAGCCAAAGAGAAGGGAATTCACCCCTCCACTTT; CDR3aa: CASSQREGNSPLHF
abundance: NA; j_gene: TRBJ2-4; v_gene: TRBV3-1/TRBV3-2; d_gene: TRBD1; CDR3nt: TGTGCCAGCAGCCCCGGGACAGGGGGCGCAGGAGCCAAAAACATTCAGTACTTC; CDR3aa: CASSPGTGGAGAKNIQYF
abundance: NA; j_gene: TRBJ1-1; v_gene: TRBV6-5; d_gene: TRBD1; CDR3nt: TGTGCCAGCAGTTTGGGACAGACCTTTAACACTGAAGCTTTCTTT; CDR3aa: CASSLGQTFNTEAFF
abundance: NA; j_gene: TRBJ1-2; v_gene: TRBV10-1; d_gene: NA; CDR3nt: TGCGCCAGCAGCTCTACTTTGGGGGACCGGAGCTATGGCTACACCTTC; CDR3aa: CASSSTLGDRSYGYTF
abundance: NA; j_gene: TRBJ1-1; v_gene: TRBV7-9; d_gene: TRBD1; CDR3nt: TGTGCCAGCAGCTTAGATACAGGGGGGGAAGCTTTCTTT; CDR3aa: CASSLDTGGEAFF
abundance: NA; j_gene: TRBJ1-4; v_gene: TRBV19; d_gene: TRBD1; CDR3nt: TGTGCCAGTAGTTTCAGACCATCAGGGGGCTCCCTGACCGGACTGTTTTTT; CDR3aa: CASSFRPSGGSLTGLFF
abundance: NA; j_gene: TRBJ1-2; v_gene: TRBV5-8; d_gene: NA; CDR3nt: TGTGCCAGCAGCTTGGGCCACGACTATGGCTACACCTTC; CDR3aa: CASSLGHDYGYTF
abundance: NA; j_gene: TRBJ1-2; v_gene: TRBV19; d_gene: NA; CDR3nt: TGTGCCAGTAGTACCACGCCCTATGGCTACACCTTC; CDR3aa: CASSTTPYGYTF
abundance: NA; j_gene: TRBJ2-7; v_gene: TRBV6-5; d_gene: NA; CDR3nt: TGTGCCAGCAACTCATTGGCTAACTCCTACGAGCAGTACTTC; CDR3aa: CASNSLANSYEQYF
abundance: NA; j_gene: TRBJ1-5; v_gene: TRBV6-1; d_gene: TRBD1; CDR3nt: TGTGCCAGCAGTGAGGATTGGACAGGGACTTATCAGCCCCAGCATTTT; CDR3aa: CASSEDWTGTYQPQHF
abundance: NA; j_gene: TRBJ2-1; v_gene: TRBV4-3; d_gene: NA; CDR3nt: TGCGCCAGCAGCCGGACTGGGAATGAGCAGTTCTTC; CDR3aa: CASSRTGNEQFF
abundance: NA; j_gene: TRBJ2-1; v_gene: TRBV11-3; d_gene: NA; CDR3nt: TGTGCCAGCAGCCCGCGACAAGGGGGAGGCTACAATGAGCAGTTCTTC; CDR3aa: CASSPRQGGGYNEQFF
abundance: NA; j_gene: TRBJ2-1; v_gene: TRBV9; d_gene: TRBD2; CDR3nt: TGTGCCAGCAGCGTAGCCCTCCCAGGGACTAGCTCCTACAATGAGCAGTTCTTC; CDR3aa: CASSVALPGTSSYNEQFF
abundance: NA; j_gene: TRBJ2-5; v_gene: TRBV2; d_gene: TRBD1; CDR3nt: TGTGCCAGCAGCGCGGACAGGGACAAAAAGACCCAGTACTTC; CDR3aa: CASSADRDKKTQYF
abundance: NA; j_gene: TRBJ1-2; v_gene: TRBV28; d_gene: TRBD1; CDR3nt: TGTGCCAGCTTAGGGGGCAGAGACTATGGCTACACCTTC; CDR3aa: CASLGGRDYGYTF
abundance: NA; j_gene: TRBJ2-5; v_gene: TRBV3-1/TRBV3-2; d_gene: TRBD1; CDR3nt: TGTGCCAGCAGCCCACGACAGGGTCGGGGCGAGACCCAGTACTTC; CDR3aa: CASSPRQGRGETQYF
abundance: NA; j_gene: TRBJ1-1; v_gene: TRBV19; d_gene: NA; CDR3nt: TGTGCCAGTAGTAGACAGCGGGTCGGAAGGAACACTGAAGCTTTCTTT; CDR3aa: CASSRQRVGRNTEAFF
abundance: NA; j_gene: TRBJ2-6; v_gene: TRBV7-6; d_gene: NA; CDR3nt: TGTGCCAGCAGTCTCGGTGTAGGGGGGGACCTTTACTCTGGGGCCAACGTCCTGACTTTC; CDR3aa: CASSLGVGGDLYSGANVLTF
abundance: NA; j_gene: TRBJ2-7; v_gene: TRBV5-6; d_gene: TRBD1; CDR3nt: TGTGCCAGCAGCTTGGGTGACAGGGGACGGAGCTCCTACGAGCAGTACTTC; CDR3aa: CASSLGDRGRSSYEQYF
abundance: once; j_gene: TRBJ1-2; v_gene: TRBV29-1; d_gene: NA; CDR3nt: TGCAGCGTTGGACACTTAGGGGCGCTGAATGGCTACACCTTC; CDR3aa: CSVGHLGALNGYTF
abundance: few; j_gene: TRBJ1-3; v_gene: TRBV5-1; d_gene: NA; CDR3nt: TGCGCCAGCAGCTCCAGGAGAGCCGGAAACACCATATATTTT; CDR3aa: CASSSRRAGNTIYF
abundance: NA; j_gene: TRBJ1-5; v_gene: TRBV6-1; d_gene: NA; CDR3nt: TGTGCCAGCAGTGAAGACGGAGGGCATCAGCCCCAGCATTTT; CDR3aa: CASSEDGGHQPQHF
abundance: NA; j_gene: TRBJ2-1; v_gene: TRBV5-5; d_gene: TRBD2; CDR3nt: TGTGCCAGCAGCTTGTTACTAGCGGGGGTCAATGAGCAGTTCTTC; CDR3aa: CASSLLLAGVNEQFF